The 31 T cell receptor beta chains below come from one sample, sequenced in a study of T cells in Graves' hyperthyroidism and ophthalmopathy. Researchers took RNA transcripts and amplified the TCR beta CDR3 regions from them. A set of HTBI primers served as the primers for a first-round RT-PCR of the TCR CDR3. One entry per CDR3 protein results from TCRdb running MiXCR on the multiplex PCR reads. This table holds hundreds of thousands of distinct CDR3 sequences, approximately 14% found once. What was sequenced was blood. These receptors all come from a woman younger than 30 with Graves' hyperthyroidism.

This clonotype was seen at least ten times. The gene calls are TRBV6-1 and TRBJ1-5; a weak D match, TRBD1 (5 bases). The length of the CDR3 is 15 residues. Per the germline V gene, CDR1 is MNHNS and CDR2 is SASEGT. Trimming pared 7 bases from V and 11 bases from J, leaving 24 bases between. The CDR3 reads CASTPPTRGSEAQHF. In nucleotides, the CDR3 is TGTGCCAGCACTCCCCCGACGAGGGGCAGTGAGGCCCAGCATTTT.

This clonotype was seen more than once but under ten times. V and J are TRBV7-6 and TRBJ1-5; D may be TRBD1 (5 bases). CDR1 and CDR2 from the germline V gene are SGHVS and FNYEAQ. The CDR3 consists of 14 residues. Trimming took 5 bases from V and 2 from J, leaving 10 bases between them. DNA for the CDR3: TGTGCCAGCAGCGCCCAGGGCGGCAATCAGCCCCAGCATTTT. This translates into CASSAQGGNQPQHF.

The rearrangement joins TRBV3-1 to TRBJ1-1; D is unresolved. This CDR3 has 14 residues. Germline assignment: CDR1 LGHDT and CDR2 YNNKEL (reference sequence). Trimming cost V 0 bases and J 1 base, with 6 bases left between them. The CDR3 DNA sequence: TGTGCCAGCAGCCAAGATCCCGAGAACACTGAAGCTTTCTTT. This sequence encodes CASSQDPENTEAFF.

This clonotype was found a few times. CDR3 in amino acids: CATRRESPSGANVLTF. The CDR3 nucleotides read TGTGCCACCAGAAGGGAGAGCCCCTCTGGGGCCAACGTCCTGACTTTC. The J gene is TRBJ2-6, the V gene TRBV15; perhaps TRBD2 as D (5 bases). Trimming took off 6 bases at V and 0 bases at J, with 12 bases between the two ends. CDR1 is LNHNV, CDR2 YYDKDF, per germline (reference sequence). The CDR3 is 16 amino acids.

The chain couples TRBV2 to TRBJ2-7; 8 nucleotides line up with TRBD1. Per germline, CDR1 SNHLY and CDR2 FYNNEI. V trimming: 8 bases; J trimming: 5 bases; junction bases outside the gene matches: 8. CDR3 length: 13 residues. CDR3 sequence reads: CASQQGGWDEQYF. CDR3 in DNA: TGTGCCAGCCAACAGGGGGGATGGGACGAGCAGTACTTC.

This rearrangement joins TRBV19 to TRBJ2-7; 7 positions agree with TRBD1. V gave up 4 bases and J gave up 6 bases; unmatched junction bases: 12. Germline values: CDR1 LNHDA, CDR2 SQIVND (reference sequence). The CDR3 is made up of 15 amino acids. CDR3 in DNA: TGTGCCAGTAGTAGGGCCGGGACAGCCTCTGTCGAGCAGTACTTC. Protein product: CASSRAGTASVEQYF.

This clonotype turned up a few times. The V gene is TRBV3-1, the J gene TRBJ1-4; no definite D call. Germline loops: CDR1 LGHDT, CDR2 YNNKEL (reference sequence). The CDR3 spans 14 residues. V lost 3 bases, J lost 8 bases, and 13 bases lay in between. The CDR3 protein is CASSQGQIREKLFF. Written as DNA, the CDR3 is TGTGCCAGCAGCCAGGGCCAGATACGGGAAAAACTGTTTTTT.

This clonotype was observed many times. The chain employs TRBV6-2 or TRBV6-3 and TRBJ2-5; D is possibly TRBD2 (5 bases). V gave up 6 bases and J gave up 8 bases, with 16 bases separating them. In germline, CDR1 is MNHEY, CDR2 SVGEGT. The CDR3 length is 13 residues. This CDR3 is CASRFSAQETQYF. As DNA, the CDR3 is TGTGCCAGCAGGTTTAGCGCCCAGGAAACCCAGTACTTC.

This clonotype appeared a few times. CDR3: CASSDEGDTEAFF. The CDR3 nucleotides are TGCGCCAGCAGTGATGAGGGGGACACTGAAGCTTTCTTT. The rearrangement uses TRBV10-2 and TRBJ1-1; tentative D call: TRBD1 (6 bases). Germline V gives CDR1 WSHSY, CDR2 SAAADI. Trimming took off 3 bases at V and 3 bases at J, with 8 bases between the two ends. This CDR3 is 13 amino acids long.

In this sample, this clonotype turned up many times. The rearrangement joins TRBV6-6 to TRBJ2-7; 7 positions match TRBD1. With 2 bases clipped from V and 4 bases from J, the junction kept 5 bases outside the gene matches. Germline loops: CDR1 MNHNY, CDR2 SVGAGI (reference sequence). The CDR3 spans 14 residues. The DNA for the CDR3 is TGTGCCAGCAGTTACCGGGACAGAGATTACGAGCAGTACTTC. As protein: CASSYRDRDYEQYF.

This clonotype was seen a few times. V usage is TRBV6-2 or TRBV6-3 and J usage is TRBJ2-1; possible D gene TRBD2, 7 bases. V was pared by 0 bases and J by 5 bases, with 14 bases between. The CDR3 contains 16 residues. The germline V gene has CDR1 MNHEY and CDR2 SVGEGT. In nucleotides, the CDR3 is TGTGCCAGCAGTTACTCTAGGGGGGGCCCTAACAATGAGCAGTTCTTC. Its protein is CASSYSRGGPNNEQFF.

The V and J genes are TRBV7-3 and TRBJ2-1; 8 bases are a match to TRBD1. Per the germline V gene, CDR1 is SGHTA and CDR2 is FQGTGA. This CDR3 has 15 amino acids. V was pared by 5 bases and J by 7 bases, with 10 bases of the junction left unmatched. The CDR3 DNA follows: TGTGCCAGCAGCGAAGATCCGGGACAGGAGAATGAGCAGTTCTTC. It is translated as CASSEDPGQENEQFF.

In its sample, this clonotype was seen a few times. V usage is TRBV6-1 and J usage is TRBJ2-1, with unresolved D. Looked up from germline, CDR1 is MNHNS and CDR2 is SASEGT. The CDR3 length is 14 residues. V shed 10 bases and J shed 8 bases, with 21 bases lying between them. This CDR3 reads CATSEAVRVDEQFF. The CDR3 region has the DNA TGTGCCACCTCAGAGGCCGTGAGAGTCGATGAGCAGTTCTTC.

Many counts were recorded for this clonotype. Here the CDR3 reads CASSVGQPNYGYTF. The CDR3 bases are TGTGCCAGCAGCGTCGGACAGCCTAACTATGGCTACACCTTC. The gene calls are TRBV12-3 or TRBV12-4 and TRBJ1-2; tentative D call: TRBD1 (6 bases). The V end lost 6 bases, the J end lost 0 bases, and 11 bases lay between the germline ends. The CDR3 length is 14 residues.

This clonotype was counted at least ten times. CDR3 sequence: CASSSGGGAGTDTQYF. The CDR3, as DNA: TGTGCCAGCAGCTCAGGGGGAGGGGCAGGGACAGATACGCAGTATTTT. V usage is TRBV7-2 and J usage is TRBJ2-3; D assignment may be TRBD1 or TRBD2 (7 bases each). CDR3 length: 16 residues. Germline V gene data show CDR1 as SGHTA and CDR2 as FQGNSA. Trimming removed 4 bases from V and 3 bases from J, with 17 bases in between.

This clonotype was seen repeatedly, ten times or more. The V and J genes are TRBV5-1 and TRBJ2-7; possibly TRBD2 for D (6 bases). V was cut by 5 bases and J by 0 bases, with 12 bases left in between. The CDR3 contains 14 residues. CDR1 and CDR2 (germline): SGHRS, YFSETQ. CDR3 DNA: TGCGCCAGCAGTCTGGGGGAGGTCTCCTACGAGCAGTACTTC. This sequence encodes CASSLGEVSYEQYF. The full variable domain, rest sourced from reference TRBV5-1 and TRBJ2-7, is KAGVTQTPRYLIKTRGQQVTLSCSPISGHRSVSWYQQTPGQGLQFLFEYFSETQRNKGNFPGRFSGRQFSNSRSEMNVSTLELGDSALYLCASSLGEVSYEQYFGPGTRLTVT.

The V and J genes are TRBV12-5 and TRBJ1-1; no definite D call. CDR3 length equals 14 residues. V was trimmed by 6 bases and J by 0 bases, leaving 11 bases between them. Germline V gene data show CDR1 as LGHNT and CDR2 as FRNRAP. The CDR3 DNA sequence: TGTGCTAGTGGGGAGCCCCAGATGAACACTGAAGCTTTCTTT. Encoded protein: CASGEPQMNTEAFF.

In its sample, this clonotype was seen many times. This chain joins TRBV20-1 and TRBJ2-3; 11 positions match TRBD2. This CDR3 has 18 amino acids. The germline CDR1 and CDR2 sequences are DFQATT and SNEGSKA (reference sequence). Trimming at V came to 1 base and at J to 6 bases, leaving 15 bases not matched to a gene. This CDR3 reads CSARGTSGRFGFLDTQYF. As DNA, the CDR3 is TGCAGTGCTAGAGGAACTAGCGGGAGATTCGGTTTCTTGGATACGCAGTATTTT.

Ten or more counts support this clonotype. This sequence joins TRBV5-6 and TRBJ2-1, with D possibly matching TRBD1 (6 bases). The CDR3 is 14 amino acids. V was trimmed by 4 bases and J by 7 bases, leaving 15 bases between them. From germline, CDR1 is SGHDT and CDR2 YYEEEE. The DNA of the CDR3 is TGTGCCAGCAGCCTTCGGGACAACTTAAATGAGCAGTTCTTC. It translates to CASSLRDNLNEQFF.

This clonotype was observed many times. J is TRBJ2-5 and V is TRBV11-2; no definite D call. The CDR3 has 14 residues. Germline CDR1 SGHAT, CDR2 FQNNGV. V lost 3 bases and J lost 1, with 9 bases in between. The CDR3 region has the DNA TGTGCCAGCAGCTTGACCTTTTCCCAAGAGACCCAGTACTTC. Protein: CASSLTFSQETQYF.

The rearrangement uses TRBV5-4 and TRBJ1-2, with D possibly being TRBD1 (6 bases). The CDR3 covers 14 residues. V lost 3 bases and J lost 3, with 12 bases in between. Germline V gene data show CDR1 as SGHNT and CDR2 as YYREEE (reference sequence). This CDR3 is CASSSLGQYYGYTF. The CDR3 DNA follows: TGTGCCAGCAGCTCGTTAGGACAGTACTATGGCTACACCTTC.

This clonotype was seen ten or more times. The V gene is TRBV12-3 or TRBV12-4, the J gene TRBJ1-1; tentatively, D is TRBD1 (5 bases). With 4 bases removed from V and 4 bases from J, the gap between germline ends came to 19 bases. The CDR3 totals 16 residues. The CDR3 region has the DNA TGTGCCAGCAGTTCGGGACGGACCCCAAGGGGCACTGAAGCTTTCTTT. The encoded protein is CASSSGRTPRGTEAFF.

This clonotype has a count of ten or more. The chain has TRBV7-2 and TRBJ1-3; unclear D gene. The CDR3 has 15 amino acids. Germline V lookup: CDR1 SGHTA, CDR2 FQGNSA. V was clipped by 2 bases and J by 2 bases, with 10 bases between them. CDR3 amino acids: CASSLRPSTGNTIYF. Written as DNA, the CDR3 is TGTGCCAGCAGCTTACGCCCTTCGACTGGAAACACCATATATTTT.

This clonotype came up many times. The chain employs TRBV11-3 and TRBJ2-3, with D possibly being TRBD2 (5 bases). This CDR3 has 13 amino acids. Per the germline V gene, CDR1 is SGHNT and CDR2 is YENEEA. Deletions cut 5 bases from V and 5 bases from J, with 11 bases between. The CDR3 DNA reads as TGTGCCAGCAGCCCAAACGGAGGAGATACGCAGTATTTT. Its translation is CASSPNGGDTQYF.

The sample holds many counts of this clonotype. V is TRBV7-3 and J is TRBJ1-1, with 10 bases matching TRBD1. With V trimmed by 5 bases and J by 4 bases, 16 bases remained unmatched. The CDR3 length is 18 residues. The germline CDR1 and CDR2 sequences are SGHTA and FQGTGA. CDR3 residues: CASSLGPGQGILGTEAFF. The CDR3 DNA reads as TGTGCCAGCAGCCTCGGGCCGGGACAGGGGATATTGGGCACTGAAGCTTTCTTT.

This clonotype came up a few times. The chain joins TRBV10-3 to TRBJ2-5; D remains unclear. The V and J ends lost 4 bases and 5 bases respectively, with 5 bases between them. This CDR3 is built from 11 residues. Germline V gene data show CDR1 as ENHRY and CDR2 as SYGVKD. CDR3: CAISVSETQYF. CDR3 coding DNA: TGTGCCATCAGTGTATCGGAGACCCAGTACTTC.

Regarding this clonotype: Likely a read error: the CDR3 ends without its conserved phenylalanine or tryptophan. The V gene is TRBV6-1, the J gene TRBJ2-1, with a weak D call TRBD1 (5 bases). V lost 6 bases to trimming and J lost 4 bases, with 13 bases between them. This CDR3 region has 14 residues. Germline lookup yields CDR1 MNHNS and CDR2 SASEGT. CDR3 coding DNA: TGTGCCAGCAGAATCGACAGACCTTACAATGAGCAGTTCCTC. Amino acids: CASRIDRPYNEQFL.

This clonotype has ten or more counts. The V and J genes are TRBV7-8 and TRBJ1-1; 9 bases map to TRBD1. The germline CDR1 and CDR2 sequences are SGHVS and FQNEAQ. The CDR3 covers 16 residues. J was trimmed by 4 bases and V by 1 base; bases with no gene match: 7. CDR3 nucleotides: TGTGCCAGCAGCTTAGGAGGGACAGGGTCTGGCACTGAAGCTTTCTTT. Its protein product is CASSLGGTGSGTEAFF.

This sequence joins TRBV27 and TRBJ2-4; TRBD1 matches at 8 bases. Germline V gene lookup returns CDR1 MNHEY and CDR2 SMNVEV (reference sequence). The CDR3 covers 13 residues. With V trimmed by 8 bases and J by 2 bases, 2 bases remained unmatched. CDR3 protein: CASWTGTKNIQYF. In DNA, the CDR3 is TGTGCCAGCTGGACAGGGACCAAAAACATTCAGTACTTC.

This clonotype has ten or more counts. The V call is TRBV20-1, the J call TRBJ1-1; 10 bases map to TRBD1. The V segment lost 4 bases and the J segment 5 bases; nucleotides outside the gene matches: 13. Germline loops: CDR1 DFQATT, CDR2 SNEGSKA (reference sequence). The CDR3 has 16 residues. CDR3 coding DNA: TGCAGTGCTACTACCCCGTGGTGGACAGGGGGAACTGAAGCTTTCTTT. As protein: CSATTPWWTGGTEAFF.

There are many counts of this clonotype. V gene TRBV11-1 combines with J gene TRBJ1-4; the D gene is possibly TRBD1 (5 bases). Germline CDR1 and CDR2: SGHAT and FQDESV (reference sequence). The CDR3 runs to 14 residues. V lost 3 bases to trimming and J lost 1 base, with 6 bases between them. The CDR3 bases are TGTGCCAGCAGCTTCCAGGGAACTAATGAAAAACTGTTTTTT. This encodes CASSFQGTNEKLFF. The whole variable domain, filled in from reference TRBV11-1 and TRBJ1-4, reads EAEVAQSPRYKITEKSQAVAFWCDPISGHATLYWYRQILGQGPELLVQFQDESVVDDSQLPKDRFSAERLKGVDSTLKIQPAELGDSAMYLCASSFQGTNEKLFFGSGTQLSVL.